This T cell receptor (beta chain) was observed in a study of blood T cell repertoires in COVID-19. Study background: Acute-phase and convalescent COVID-19 samples originated in the United States, Italy and Spain. In each case, the material was cDNA or gDNA derived from T cells, B-cell-depleted T cells, or PBMCs.

Under the authors' procedure: Quantification of nucleated cells was approximated via reference gene primer amplification. Some clones are missing from TCRdb's copy, which holds only in-frame ones; the method was immunoSEQ multiplex PCR. V and J calls and clone size are those listed in that table; D and trimming were worked out from the DNA. The sample holds some 330,000 clones, around nine tenths seen once. V gave up 5 bases and J gave up 6 bases; unmatched junction bases: 14. Looked up from germline, CDR1 is SEHNR and CDR2 is FQNEAQ (reference sequence). The CDR3 has 16 residues. The chain joins TRBV7-9 to TRBJ2-3, with 7 bases fitting TRBD1. The sample was peripheral blood. This clonotype was sampled from a woman aged 45-60 years with active or convalescent COVID-19. The CDR3 here is CASSPLGQVSRDTQYF. CDR3 sequence (DNA): TGTGCCAGCAGCCCACTTGGACAGGTCTCAAGGGATACGCAGTATTTT.